The sequence of this T cell receptor beta chain was determined in a study of CD8+CD57+ T cells in acquired aplastic anemia. General study results and limits: The same twenty-nine CD8+ CDR3 sequences occurred in patients and in controls. Lower diversity was found in CD8+CD57+ cells than in total CD4+ and CD8+ pools in patients.

The table lists this clonotype with a few counts. Antigen specificity is unknown. Germline V CDR1 and CDR2: SGHNT, YYREEE (reference sequence). V lost 2 bases, J lost 0 bases, and 12 bases lay in between. This CDR3 comprises 15 residues. For CDR3 and TCR beta VDJ profiling, genomic DNA was the template used. TCRdb re-analysed the reads in MiXCR, keeping a single row per CDR3 protein. The data hold roughly 17,000 distinct CDR3 sequences, with 30% to 45% observed a single time. An expansion of CD8+CD57+ cells by flow cytometry had been shown in patients chosen for sequencing. CD8+CD57+ cells were bead-enriched, giving a mean 1.6 ug DNA.

This clonotype originated in a human donor with aplastic anemia. The sample comprised CD8+CD57+ T cells sorted from PBMCs. Subset here: bead-enriched CD8+CD57+ effector memory T cells from SAA patients. The chain recombines TRBV5-4 with TRBJ2-7; either TRBD1 or TRBD2 may fit D (6 bases each). The CDR3 DNA is TGTGCCAGCAGCTTTGGTGGGGGGCACTCCTACGAGCAGTACGTC. Translation gives CASSFGGGHSYEQYV.